The present T cell receptor (beta chain) was sequenced within a study of graft-versus-host responses after intestinal transplantation. Findings and caveats of the study: An association linked early post-transplant HvG declines with peak circulating GvH clone levels.

CDR3 length: 14 residues. Trimming shortened V by 0 bases and J by 2 bases, and 8 bases separated the two germline ends. The germline V gene encodes CDR1 WNHNN and CDR2 SYGVQD (reference sequence). A note on this clone: The antigen remains undetermined.

Produced via immunoSEQ multiplex PCR; TCRdb's table is partial and in-frame only. The data show about 86,000 clones, with roughly 90% seen just once and around 0.5% held by the top ten. The source of this sequence is a human donor who received an intestinal transplant. The V and J genes are TRBV10-1 and TRBJ2-7; D is possibly TRBD1 (5 bases). The sequencing used unstimulated CD8+ T cells sorted from spleen or lymph node cells, collected before intestinal transplant. The CDR3 DNA sequence: TGCGCCAGCAGTGAGTCAAGGGGCCCCTACGAGCAGTACTTC. It specifies CASSESRGPYEQYF.